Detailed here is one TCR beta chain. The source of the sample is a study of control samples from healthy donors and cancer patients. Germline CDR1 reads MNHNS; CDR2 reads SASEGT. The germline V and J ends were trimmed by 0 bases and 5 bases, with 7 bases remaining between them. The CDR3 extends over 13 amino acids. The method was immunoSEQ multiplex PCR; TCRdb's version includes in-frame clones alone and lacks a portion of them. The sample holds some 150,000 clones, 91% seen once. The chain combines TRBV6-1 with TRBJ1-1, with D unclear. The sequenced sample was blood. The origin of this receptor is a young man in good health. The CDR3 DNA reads TGTGCCAGCAGTGAAGCGCTTCGAACTGAAGCTTTCTTT. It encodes CASSEALRTEAFF.